The rows below give T cell receptor beta chains drawn from one sample of a study of blood T cell repertoires in COVID-19. Here immunoSEQ multiplex PCR was the method, and the copy in TCRdb shows in-frame clones only, minus some. The sample lists approximately 170,000 clones; approximately 84% were seen once. Sequencing was performed on PBMCs or T cells enriched from blood (not recorded which). These receptors came from a woman aged 25 to 45 who had recovered from COVID-19. The CDR3 runs from the conserved cysteine through the conserved F or W. D genes are given only for firm matches. Only some rows state a clone size, as once, few, many or a class for expanded clones.

-	TRBD1	TRBV10-1	TRBJ1-1	TGCGCCAGCAGTGAGTCGACGGGACAGCCTGAAGCTTTCTTT	CASSESTGQPEAFF
-	TRBD2	TRBV5-4	TRBJ2-2	TGTGCCAGCACCCGGGGGGTTGCGAACACCGGGGAGCTGTTTTTT	CASTRGVANTGELFF
-	-	TRBV5-1	TRBJ2-3	TGCGCCAGCAGCTTGGAATCCAGCGCACCCACAGATACGCAGTATTTT	CASSLESSAPTDTQYF
-	TRBD2	TRBV10-3	TRBJ2-1	TGTGCCATCAGTGAGTCCGGTATTTTAGCGGGAGTTACCTACAATGAGCAGTTCTTC	CAISESGILAGVTYNEQFF
-	TRBD1	TRBV6-5	TRBJ1-1	TGTGCCAGCAGCACTCGACAGGGGAGTCTACGGGCTTTCTTT	CASSTRQGSLRAFF
-	-	TRBV16	TRBJ2-1	TGTGCCAGCAGAATTCCCCGGACAGCCTACAATGAGCAGTTCTTC	CASRIPRTAYNEQFF
few	-	TRBV20-1	TRBJ2-1	TGCAGTGCTAGTCCCCTGCCAGGGGACCACAATGAGCAGTTCTTC	CSASPLPGDHNEQFF
few	TRBD2	TRBV7-2	TRBJ2-1	TGTGCCAGCAGCTTAGCGCAGGCTAGCGGGAGTGGTTACAATGAGCAGTTCTTC	CASSLAQASGSGYNEQFF
-	TRBD1	TRBV7-9	TRBJ1-4	TGTGCCAGCAGCATAGACAGGGGAGGAAATGAAAAACTGTTTTTT	CASSIDRGGNEKLFF
-	-	TRBV6-4	TRBJ1-1	TGTGCCAGCAGGGGCCAAGCAACAAAGGAAGCTTTCTTT	CASRGQATKEAFF
-	TRBD1	TRBV5-1	TRBJ1-3	TGCGCCAGCAGTACAGGGGGGGAATTTCGCTCCATATATTTT	CASSTGGEFRSIYF
-	TRBD1	TRBV30	TRBJ1-2	TGTGCCTGGAGTAGGGGGCAGGGACGCTATGGCTACACCTTC	CAWSRGQGRYGYTF
once	-	TRBV6-2/TRBV6-3	TRBJ1-2	TGTGCCAGCAGTTATCCGGGAGCTAACTATGGCTACACCTTC	CASSYPGANYGYTF
-	-	TRBV5-6	TRBJ1-1	TGTGCCAGCAGCTCAAACCCGTCGGGTACTGAAGCTTTCTTT	CASSSNPSGTEAFF
few	TRBD2	TRBV19	TRBJ2-5	TGTGCCAGTAGCTCCCCCCGGGGGGAGGCAAGGGAGACCCAGTACTTC	CASSSPRGEARETQYF
-	-	TRBV19	TRBJ1-2	TGTGCCACCCAACCCAGGTTTTGGGATGGCTACACCTTC	CATQPRFWDGYTF
-	-	TRBV19	TRBJ1-5	TGTGCCAGTAGTGCGTGGAGAGGTCGGGGCAATCAGCCCCAGCATTTT	CASSAWRGRGNQPQHF
-	TRBD1	TRBV2	TRBJ2-1	TGTGCCAGCATCAGGGACAGCTCCTACAATGAGCAGTTCTTC	CASIRDSSYNEQFF
-	TRBD1	TRBV27	TRBJ2-7	TGTGCCAGCAGTCCCACGACAGGGGGGTACGAGCAGTACTTC	CASSPTTGGYEQYF
-	-	TRBV4-1	TRBJ1-4	TGCGCCAGCAGACGCAGTAGTCCGGAGGAAAAACTGTTTTTT	CASRRSSPEEKLFF
-	-	TRBV6-6	TRBJ2-7	TGTGCCACTACCGGGTCCTTAACCTACGAGCAGTACTTC	CATTGSLTYEQYF
-	-	TRBV5-1	TRBJ1-5	TGCGCCAGCAGCTTATCAGGTGAGAGCAATCAGCCCCAGCATTTT	CASSLSGESNQPQHF
-	-	TRBV6-5	TRBJ1-6	TGTGCCAGCGGCCCAGCCACGGGTTCACCCCTCCACTTT	CASGPATGSPLHF
-	TRBD1	TRBV5-4	TRBJ1-2	TGTGCCAGCAGCACCCCGACAGGGGTGTTCCGTGGCTACACCTTC	CASSTPTGVFRGYTF
-	-	TRBV2	TRBJ2-6	TGTGCCAGCAGCCTGAGACCAGGGGCCGGGGCCAACGTCCTGACTTTC	CASSLRPGAGANVLTF
-	TRBD2	TRBV7-8	TRBJ2-7	TGTGCCAGCCGCCCCATTAGCGGGAGCCTCTACGAGCAGTACTTC	CASRPISGSLYEQYF
-	TRBD1	TRBV6-5	TRBJ1-2	TGTGCCAGCAGTTACGTTTCAGGGGGTTCTTACTATGGCTACACCTTC	CASSYVSGGSYYGYTF
-	-	TRBV28	TRBJ2-2	TGTGCCAGCAGTTCGCCAGGGGAATCGAACACCGGGGAGCTGTTTTTT	CASSSPGESNTGELFF
few	-	TRBV18	TRBJ1-5	TGTGCCAGCTCACCAAAGCGGGGGAACAATCAGCCCCAGCATTTT	CASSPKRGNNQPQHF
-	-	TRBV21-1	TRBJ2-7	TGTGCCAGCAGCAAAGCGCGCAGAGGACTCCCAGATTACGAGCAGTACTTC	CASSKARRGLPDYEQYF
-	TRBD1	TRBV5-8	TRBJ2-4	TGTGCCAGCAGCCGGACAGGGGTAAACATTCAGTACTTC	CASSRTGVNIQYF
-	-	TRBV14	TRBJ2-1	TGTGCCAGCAGCCAAGCGGGAGTAAGCTCCTACAATGAGCAGTTCTTC	CASSQAGVSSYNEQFF